The 26 T cell receptor beta chains presented below share a single source sample, sequenced in a study of Ad26.COV2.S vaccination and SARS-CoV-2 variants. Stated treatment: some 20 received Ad26.COV2.S at low or high dose, single or two shots; roughly five received placebo; per-sample allocation not given. Material that was analyzed had been drawn on day 63 after the first vaccine or placebo injection. Using immunoSEQ multiplex PCR, the repertoire was profiled, and TCRdb retains in-frame clones only, with some absent. Of about 460,000 clones detected, 80% to 90% appear once; the ten largest clones hold around 1.8%. This specimen consisted of peripheral blood, obtained in a trial of Ad26.COV2.S vaccine versus placebo. The receptors derive from a person between 18 and 65 years old who received the Ad26.COV2.S COVID-19 vaccine or a placebo.

This clone was picked up one time. In DNA form, the CDR3 reads TGCAGCGTTGAAGATATGGCCAATGAGCAGTTCTTC. It is translated as CSVEDMANEQFF. This rearrangement joins TRBV29-1 to TRBJ2-1; D gene ambiguous. This CDR3 spans 12 amino acids. Germline V lookup: CDR1 SQVTM, CDR2 ANQGSEA. V gave up 0 bases and J gave up 6 bases, with 6 bases separating them.

The V call is TRBV20-1, the J call TRBJ2-1; D may be TRBD2 (6 bases). V was pared by 7 bases and J by 5 bases, with 9 bases between. The CDR3 contains 11 residues. Per the germline V gene, CDR1 is DFQATT and CDR2 is SNEGSKA (reference sequence). The CDR3 sequence is CSGKRDNEQFF. For the CDR3, the DNA is TGCAGTGGGAAGCGGGACAATGAGCAGTTCTTC.

This chain joins TRBV12-3 or TRBV12-4 and TRBJ2-2, with D hard to call. The CDR3 is 12 residues long. Trimming pared 2 bases from V and 6 bases from J, leaving 4 bases between. The CDR3 DNA reads as TGTGCCAGCAGTTTACAGGCCGGGGAGCTGTTTTTT. Amino acid sequence: CASSLQAGELFF.

The DNA of the CDR3 is TGTGCCAGCAGCAAGTACAATCAGCCCCAGCATTTT. This codes for CASSKYNQPQHF. The rearrangement links TRBV7-9 to TRBJ1-5; no clear D gene. V was trimmed by 5 bases and J by 3 bases, leaving 5 bases between them. The CDR3 extends over 12 amino acids. The germline CDR1 and CDR2 sequences are SEHNR and FQNEAQ (reference sequence).

The chain has TRBV6-5 and TRBJ2-5; TRBD1 matches at 7 bases. This CDR3 region has 16 residues. V lost 4 bases, J lost 5 bases, and 13 bases stayed unmatched. Germline CDR1 and CDR2: MNHEY and SVGAGI. In DNA form, the CDR3 reads TGTGCCAGCAGTTTTACAGGGGCCTCCCAGGGGGAGACCCAGTACTTC. It specifies CASSFTGASQGETQYF.

The chain combines TRBV7-9 with TRBJ2-5, with TRBD1 matching over 9 bases. The CDR3 has 12 amino acids. CDR1 and CDR2 (germline): SEHNR, FQNEAQ (reference sequence). V shed 7 bases, J shed 5 bases, and the junction held 2 bases outside the gene matches. As DNA, the CDR3 is TGTGCCAGCATCGACAGGGGGGAGACCCAGTACTTC. The encoded protein is CASIDRGETQYF.

The rearrangement uses TRBV27 and TRBJ2-3; D not resolved. The CDR3 consists of 15 residues. Germline V lookup: CDR1 MNHEY, CDR2 SMNVEV (reference sequence). V lost 7 bases to trimming and J lost 0 bases, with 14 bases between them. For the CDR3, the DNA is TGTGCCAGCACCACCCGGCAGGAGAGCACAGATACGCAGTATTTT. Translating gives CASTTRQESTDTQYF.

The rearrangement uses TRBV19 and TRBJ2-2; 15 positions match TRBD2. This CDR3 is built from 21 residues. The germline gives CDR1 LNHDA, CDR2 SQIVND (reference sequence). V was clipped by 4 bases and J by 4 bases; unmatched bases: 16. The CDR3 nucleotides read TGTGCCAGTAGTAACCCCAAGGGACTAGCGGGGGGCCCCGTGGGCACCGGGGAGCTGTTTTTT. This encodes CASSNPKGLAGGPVGTGELFF.

A note on this clone: At one boundary the junction diverges from the germline segment, which might be a read error. CDR3 amino acids: CASSPPGRGQDFF. Here the CDR3 DNA reads TGTGCCAGCAGCCCTCCGGGGAGGGGACAGGACTTTTTC. This chain uses TRBV7-8 with TRBJ2-7; perhaps TRBD1 as D (8 bases). CDR1 SGHVS and CDR2 FQNEAQ come from the germline V gene. The CDR3 has 13 residues.

The rearrangement links TRBV18 to TRBJ2-7; D gene uncertain. Trimming removed 4 bases from V and 2 bases from J, with 9 bases in between. Germline CDR1 reads KGHSH; CDR2 reads LQKENI. The CDR3 extends over 13 amino acids. The CDR3 nucleotides are TGTGCCAGCTCACTTGTCAGGACCTACGAGCAGTACTTC. This translates into CASSLVRTYEQYF.

The V gene is TRBV27, the J gene TRBJ1-1; the D gene is possibly TRBD1 (5 bases). CDR3 length: 13 residues. Trimming removed 7 bases from V and 1 base from J, with 10 bases in between. The germline V gene encodes CDR1 MNHEY and CDR2 SMNVEV (reference sequence). The CDR3 DNA reads TGTGCCAGCAAGGGACGACGGAACACTGAAGCTTTCTTT. Amino acid sequence: CASKGRRNTEAFF.

This chain connects TRBV15 to TRBJ1-2, with 7 nucleotides matching TRBD1. The V gene end was trimmed by 2 bases and the J gene end by 8 bases; junction bases not matched to a gene: 14. Germline V gives CDR1 LNHNV, CDR2 YYDKDF (reference sequence). The CDR3 totals 16 residues. CDR3 region: CATSRPVPGGLYGYTF. CDR3 nucleotides: TGTGCCACCAGCAGACCCGTCCCAGGGGGACTATACGGCTACACCTTC.

The chain couples TRBV18 to TRBJ2-6; D remains unclear. V lost 8 bases to trimming and J lost 4 bases, with 9 bases between them. The CDR3 is 13 amino acids. Germline V CDR1 and CDR2: KGHSH, LQKENI. The CDR3, as DNA: TGTGCCAGCGAACCCCCAGGGGCCAACGTCCTGACTTTC. It specifies CASEPPGANVLTF. The variable domain in full, completed from reference TRBV18 and TRBJ2-6, reads NAGVMQNPRHLVRRRGQEARLRCSPMKGHSHVYWYRQLPEEGLKFMVYLQKENIIDESGMPKERFSAEFPKEGPSILRIQQVVRGDSAAYFCASEPPGANVLTFGAGSRLTVL.

This chain joins TRBV30 and TRBJ1-2; no clear D. This CDR3 comprises 13 residues. V was clipped by 0 bases and J by 5 bases, with 10 bases between them. The germline gives CDR1 GTSNPN, CDR2 SVGIG (reference sequence). The CDR3 protein is CAWSVSGSYGYTF. As DNA, the CDR3 is TGTGCCTGGAGTGTATCTGGGTCTTATGGCTACACCTTC.

CDR3 DNA sequence: TGTGCCAGCTCACGGGGTACTAATGAAAAACTGTTTTTT. As protein: CASSRGTNEKLFF. The rearrangement uses TRBV18 and TRBJ1-4; D gene uncertain. Per the germline V gene, CDR1 is KGHSH and CDR2 is LQKENI. This CDR3 is 13 amino acids long. The V and J ends lost 4 bases and 2 bases respectively, with 5 bases between them.

This sequence joins TRBV24-1 and TRBJ2-3, with a tentative D call TRBD1 (6 bases). Germline CDR1 reads KGHDR; CDR2 reads SFDVKD. The germline V and J ends were trimmed by 5 bases and 1 base, with 12 bases remaining between them. The CDR3 covers 15 residues. The CDR3 spells CATSAGEGGTDTQYF. The CDR3 bases are TGTGCCACCAGTGCTGGAGAGGGGGGCACAGATACGCAGTATTTT.

V usage is TRBV21-1 and J usage is TRBJ2-3; the table's D call, TRBD1, was not checked against the DNA. TRBV21-1 is a recognized pseudogene. The CDR3 spans 17 residues. The CDR3 DNA reads TGTGCCAGCAGCACCGGGACATTTCTCTTCCCGACAGATACGCAGTATTTT. Translating gives CASSTGTFLFPTDTQYF.

The rearrangement links TRBV9 to TRBJ2-6, with a tentative D call TRBD2 (5 bases). This CDR3 spans 17 amino acids. V lost 4 bases to trimming and J lost 0 bases, with 14 bases between them. Per the germline V gene, CDR1 is SGDLS and CDR2 is YYNGEE. The CDR3 protein is CASSPGPGISGANVLTF. For the CDR3, the DNA is TGTGCCAGCAGCCCCGGCCCGGGGATCTCTGGGGCCAACGTCCTGACTTTC. Full variable domain (remainder filled in from reference TRBV9 and TRBJ2-6): DSGVTQTPKHLITATGQRVTLRCSPRSGDLSVYWYQQSLDQGLQFLIQYYNGEERAKGNILERFSAQQFPDLHSELNLSSLELGDSALYFCASSPGPGISGANVLTFGAGSRLTVL.

CDR3 protein: CASQGPSVGTGELFF. The CDR3 DNA reads TGCGCCAGCCAGGGGCCTAGCGTCGGCACCGGGGAGCTGTTTTTT. The chain links TRBV4-1 to TRBJ2-2; D is possibly TRBD1 or TRBD2 (6 bases each). The V and J ends lost 8 bases and 4 bases respectively, with 17 bases between them. Germline V gene data show CDR1 as MGHRA and CDR2 as YSYEKL. The CDR3 contains 15 residues.

The chain couples TRBV19 to TRBJ1-5; D uncertain. The germline V and J ends were trimmed by 10 bases and 4 bases, with 14 bases remaining between them. This CDR3 has 13 residues. Germline lookup yields CDR1 LNHDA and CDR2 SQIVND (reference sequence). The CDR3 is CAIEAGWNQPQHF. The CDR3 DNA is TGTGCCATAGAGGCGGGTTGGAATCAGCCCCAGCATTTT. The full variable domain, its missing parts supplied by reference TRBV19 and TRBJ1-5, is DGGITQSPKYLFRKEGQNVTLSCEQNLNHDAMYWYRQDPGQGLRLIYYSQIVNDFQKGDIAEGYSVSREKKESFPLTVTSAQKNPTAFYLCAIEAGWNQPQHFGDGTRLSIL.

The chain uses TRBV27 and TRBJ1-4; 8 bases align to TRBD1. CDR3 length: 16 amino acids. J was trimmed by 7 bases and V by 2 bases; bases with no gene match: 9. Germline V gene lookup returns CDR1 MNHEY and CDR2 SMNVEV (reference sequence). CDR3 nucleotides: TGTGCCAGCAGTTTAGTATGGACAGGGAGGAGTGAAAAACTGTTTTTT. It yields the protein CASSLVWTGRSEKLFF.

This rearrangement joins TRBV29-1 to TRBJ2-7, with 10 bases lining up with TRBD1. V shed 5 bases and J 0 bases; nucleotides not matched to a gene: 1. This CDR3 has 13 amino acids. Germline CDR1 and CDR2: SQVTM and ANQGSEA. In DNA, the CDR3 is TGCAGCGTTAGGACAGGGGGCTCCTACGAGCAGTACTTC. Its protein product is CSVRTGGSYEQYF.

This rearrangement joins TRBV5-4 to TRBJ1-1; D not certain. CDR1 and CDR2 from the germline V gene are SGHNT and YYREEE (reference sequence). CDR3 length: 15 amino acids. V was trimmed by 4 bases and J by 1 base, leaving 14 bases between them. In DNA form, the CDR3 reads TGTGCCAGCAGCCCACCTAGGACCGAGAACACTGAAGCTTTCTTT. It yields the protein CASSPPRTENTEAFF.

The rearrangement joins TRBV19 to TRBJ1-1, with D hard to call. Germline CDR1 reads LNHDA; CDR2 reads SQIVND (reference sequence). CDR3 size: 15 residues. V lost 0 bases to trimming and J lost 4 bases, with 12 bases between them. CDR3 coding DNA: TGTGCCAGTAGTATAGATGCCCGCGGGGTCACTGAAGCTTTCTTT. The encoded protein is CASSIDARGVTEAFF.

The V call is TRBV11-2, the J call TRBJ1-1; D remains ambiguous. CDR1 and CDR2 from the germline V gene are SGHAT and FQNNGV. Trimming took 3 bases from V and 3 from J, leaving 17 bases between them. This CDR3 has 16 residues. The CDR3 DNA is TGTGCCAGCAGCTTGGGTCGAGGTTCATTGGACACTGAAGCTTTCTTT. It specifies CASSLGRGSLDTEAFF.

The chain has TRBV7-9 and TRBJ2-5; D gene unclear. The ends were cut back, 5 bases at V and 4 bases at J, with 11 bases in the middle. The CDR3 is 13 residues long. The germline gives CDR1 SEHNR, CDR2 FQNEAQ (reference sequence). CDR3 coding DNA: TGTGCCAGCAGCCTTAGAACGGGAGAGACCCAGTACTTC. Protein sequence: CASSLRTGETQYF.